One sample yielded the 30 T cell receptor beta chains listed below, sequenced in a study of tumor-infiltrating lymphocytes in oesophageal squamous cell carcinoma. Using its own MiXCR run on the PCR reads, TCRdb lists one record per CDR3 protein. There are 9,500 to 15,000 distinct CDR3 sequences in the sample; 50% to 60% occur only once, and 34% lies in the top ten. Source material: esophageal tumor tissue. The receptors derive from a female donor with esophageal squamous cell carcinoma.

The genes are TRBV6-8 and TRBJ2-5, with a weak D call TRBD2 (6 bases). The DNA end is more similar to TRBJ2-1, so the J call may be wrong. Looked up from germline, CDR1 is MNHGY and CDR2 is SAAAGT. The CDR3 spans 13 residues. This CDR3 is CASSYRGLNEQFF. The DNA of the CDR3 is TGTGCCAGCAGTTACCGGGGACTCAATGAGCAGTTCTTC.

This sequence joins TRBV2 and TRBJ2-1; D unresolved. The CDR3 is made up of 11 amino acids. V shed 10 bases and J shed 10 bases, with 14 bases lying between them. CDR1 and CDR2 (germline): SNHLY, FYNNEI. The CDR3 region has the DNA TGTGCCATCCGGGTTCTCTACGAGCAGTTCTTC. Its protein product is CAIRVLYEQFF.

In nucleotides, the CDR3 is TGTGCCAGCAGCGTCACTAGCGGGTACAATGAGCAGTTCTTC. Its protein is CASSVTSGYNEQFF. The chain is built from TRBV7-2 and TRBJ2-1, with 9 bases that match TRBD2. The CDR3 contains 14 residues. V lost 5 bases to trimming and J lost 4 bases; unmatched junction nucleotides: 3. Germline-derived CDR1 and CDR2 are SGHTA and FQGNSA.

J is TRBJ2-7 and V is TRBV6-5; D might be TRBD1 (7 bases). The J call may not be correct, given that the DNA end is closer to TRBJ2-1. This CDR3 spans 12 amino acids. The germline V gene encodes CDR1 MNHEY and CDR2 SVGAGI. CDR3 sequence (DNA): TGTGCCAGCAGTTACGGCGGGACAGTGCAGTTCTTC. Translated: CASSYGGTVQFF.

With respect to this clonotype: This likely comes from a read error, as the CDR3 has no conserved phenylalanine or tryptophan at its end. The DNA is left out, because the CDR3 cannot be placed on it with certainty; the CDR3 is given as TCRdb lists it. The chain employs TRBV7-4 and TRBJ2-6. The length of the CDR3 is 15 amino acids, counting both ends. CDR1 is SGHVT and CDR2 is SQSDAQ in the germline V gene. CDR3 protein: CASEARSSYEQYFGN.

This clonotype was observed a handful of times. This chain connects TRBV20-1 to TRBJ2-4; the D gene could be TRBD1 or TRBD2 (5 bases each). The CDR3 sequence is 17 residues long. The germline gives CDR1 DFQATT, CDR2 SNEGSKA (reference sequence). The V end lost 0 bases, the J end lost 13 bases, and 28 bases lay between the germline ends. The CDR3 DNA follows: TGCAGTGCTAGAGATGAGGGGAGACAAGGGGTCTACAATGAGCAGTACTTC. Translation: CSARDEGRQGVYNEQYF.

The genes are TRBV6-1 and TRBJ2-1; 8 positions agree with TRBD2. The CDR3 spans 16 residues. Germline assignment: CDR1 MNHNS and CDR2 SASEGT. V trimming: 6 bases; J trimming: 5 bases; junction bases outside the gene matches: 12. CDR3 nucleotide sequence: TGTGCCAGCAGCCTTTCCCTAGCGGGTGGAGACAATGAGCAGTTCTTC. The encoded protein is CASSLSLAGGDNEQFF.

The rearrangement uses TRBV27 and TRBJ2-7; the match to TRBD1 covers 9 bases. Germline V gene sequence: CDR1 MNHEY, CDR2 SMNVEV (reference sequence). The CDR3 sequence is 15 residues long. J was trimmed by 2 bases and V by 6 bases; bases with no gene match: 8. The CDR3: CASSAATGGAYEQYF. The CDR3 region has the DNA TGTGCCAGCAGCGCAGCGACAGGGGGAGCCTACGAGCAGTACTTC.

This rearrangement joins TRBV7-3 to TRBJ1-1, with D possibly TRBD1 on 5 matching bases. V lost 6 bases and J lost 1, with 12 bases in between. CDR1 is SGHTA and CDR2 is FQGTGA in the germline V gene. The CDR3 totals 14 residues. The CDR3 protein is CASSERRGNTEAFF. CDR3 DNA: TGTGCCAGCAGTGAAAGGAGGGGGAACACTGAAGCTTTCTTT.

J is TRBJ2-4 and V is TRBV7-3; 7 nucleotides line up with TRBD2. In germline, CDR1 is SGHTA, CDR2 FQGTGA. The CDR3 covers 15 residues. The J segment lost 13 bases and the V segment lost 4 bases, leaving 16 bases of the junction unmatched. The CDR3 spells CASSSSLGLAGEQYF. The DNA for the CDR3 is TGTGCCAGCAGCTCCAGCCTCGGACTGGCGGGGGAGCAGTACTTC.

The genes are TRBV7-3 and TRBJ2-3, with 7 bases aligning to TRBD1. After removal of 2 bases from V and 5 bases from J, the junction contained 4 bases not matched to a gene. Germline V gene lookup returns CDR1 SGHTA and CDR2 FQGTGA. The CDR3 spans 14 residues. The CDR3 DNA reads as TGTGCCAGCAGCTTAGAGGGGGCGATAGATACGCAGTATTTT. Its protein product is CASSLEGAIDTQYF. Complete variable domain (other parts from reference TRBV7-3 and TRBJ2-3): GAGVSQTPSNKVTEKGKYVELRCDPISGHTALYWYRQSLGQGPEFLIYFQGTGAADDSGLPNDRFFAVRPEGSVSTLKIQRTERGDSAVYLCASSLEGAIDTQYFGPGTRLTVL.

For this clonotype: Likely a read error: the CDR3 ends without its conserved phenylalanine or tryptophan. Because the CDR3's place on the DNA is in doubt, the DNA is left out and the CDR3 is given as listed by TCRdb. V usage is TRBV7-3 and J usage is TRBJ2-5; the DNA was not compared with TRBD1, the D call given in the table. Germline CDR1 SGHTA, CDR2 FQGTGA. The CDR3 region is 15 residues in length, termini included. The CDR3 protein is CASSLTRTYEQYFGA.

V is TRBV12-3 or TRBV12-4 and J is TRBJ2-3; tentative D call: TRBD2 (6 bases). This CDR3 comprises 15 residues. V was shortened by 2 bases and J by 6 bases, with 15 bases between the two germline ends. The CDR3 DNA follows: TGTGCCAGCAGTTTAATCGGGAGTGGGGGGGATACGCAGTATTTT. Translating gives CASSLIGSGGDTQYF.

Concerning this clonotype itself: Compared with germline, one end of the junction differs, possibly owing to a read error. The V call is TRBV7-6, the J call TRBJ2-1, with a tentative D call TRBD1 (6 bases). Germline V gene lookup returns CDR1 SGHVS and CDR2 FNYEAQ. CDR3 length equals 16 residues. CDR3 loop: CASSLPHRVGAYEQFF. In DNA, the CDR3 is TGTGCTAGCAGCTTACCACACAGGGTCGGAGCCTACGAGCAGTTCTTC.

V and J are TRBV7-9 and TRBJ1-2, with 9 bases fitting TRBD1. This CDR3 contains 16 residues. Germline assignment: CDR1 SEHNR and CDR2 FQNEAQ (reference sequence). After removal of 1 base from V and 3 bases from J, the junction contained 6 bases not matched to a gene. This CDR3 is CASSLGGGQGYYGYTF. DNA for the CDR3: TGTGCCAGCAGCTTAGGAGGTGGACAGGGGTACTATGGCTACACCTTC.

V usage is TRBV24-1 and J usage is TRBJ2-5; 7 positions match TRBD1. This CDR3 is 16 amino acids long. The germline gives CDR1 KGHDR, CDR2 SFDVKD. Trimming removed 2 bases from V and 0 bases from J; junction bases left unmatched: 5. The CDR3 region is CATSDSQQGYQETQYF. CDR3 coding DNA: TGTGCCACCAGTGATTCCCAACAGGGGTACCAAGAGACCCAGTACTTC.

The chain combines TRBV7-2 with TRBJ1-4, with 11 nucleotides matching TRBD2. The end of the DNA aligns better with TRBJ2-3, so the J call may be wrong. Germline loops: CDR1 SGHTA, CDR2 FQGNSA. CDR3 length equals 18 residues. The CDR3, as DNA: TGTGCCAGCAGCGTGACGGGACTAGCGGAGGGGTTCACAGATACGCAGTATTTT. Its protein is CASSVTGLAEGFTDTQYF.

This clonotype was seen ten or more times. The rearrangement joins TRBV4-1 to TRBJ1-2; 11 bases match TRBD1. The CDR3 is made up of 17 amino acids. With V trimmed by 1 base and J by 4 bases, 8 bases remained unmatched. Germline assignment: CDR1 MGHRA and CDR2 YSYEKL. CDR3 nucleotides: TGCGCCAGCAGCCAAGTTGGGACAGGGGGTTCAAGCTATGGCTACACCTTC. This translates into CASSQVGTGGSSYGYTF.

This clonotype has more than one count but fewer than ten. The rearrangement joins TRBV7-4 to TRBJ2-5; 12 bases match TRBD2. This CDR3 region has 19 residues. Germline CDR1 reads SGHVT; CDR2 reads SQSDAQ. V dropped 2 bases and J dropped 3; count of bases not matched to a gene: 13. Here the CDR3 reads CASSLSLWTSGANKETQYF. CDR3 nucleotide sequence: TGTGCCAGCAGCTTAAGTTTATGGACTAGCGGGGCGAACAAAGAGACCCAGTACTTC. Using reference TRBV7-4 and TRBJ2-5 for the parts outside the CDR3, the full variable domain is GAGVSQSPRYKVAKRGRDVALRCDSISGHVTLYWYRQTLGQGSEVLTYSQSDAQRDKSGRPSGRFSAERPERSVSTLKIQRTEQGDSAVYLCASSLSLWTSGANKETQYFGPGTRLLVL.

Only a few counts were recorded for this clonotype. CDR3 bases: TGTGCCAGCAGCGCCCCAACTAGCGGGAGTAACAATGAGCAGTTCTTC. It is translated as CASSAPTSGSNNEQFF. The chain joins TRBV9 to TRBJ2-1, with 11 bases identical to TRBD2. Germline assignment: CDR1 SGDLS and CDR2 YYNGEE. The CDR3 has 16 residues. J lost 5 bases, V lost 3 bases, and 7 bases had no gene match.

The chain employs TRBV6-6 and TRBJ2-1; TRBD2 agrees at 13 bases. Germline loops: CDR1 MNHNY, CDR2 SVGAGI (reference sequence). The CDR3 covers 17 residues. V dropped 0 bases and J dropped 5; count of bases not matched to a gene: 4. As DNA, the CDR3 is TGTGCCAGCAGTTACTCCCCGGGACTAGCGGGAAACAATGAGCAGTTCTTC. It translates to CASSYSPGLAGNNEQFF.

For this clonotype: The DNA is left out, because the CDR3 cannot be placed on it with certainty; the CDR3 is given as TCRdb lists it. V and J are TRBV7-9 and TRBJ2-6; TRBD2 is the table's D call and was not checked against the DNA. 17 amino acids form the CDR3, both terminal residues included. CDR1 is SEHNR and CDR2 is FQNEAQ in the germline V gene (reference sequence). CDR3 sequence: CASSSLAGEAYEQYFGF.

This clonotype was seen repeatedly, ten times or more. V usage is TRBV25-1 and J usage is TRBJ2-5; D might be TRBD2 (6 bases). The germline V gene encodes CDR1 MGHDK and CDR2 SYGVNS. V was pared by 1 base and J by 5 bases, with 11 bases between. The CDR3 runs 14 residues. The CDR3 sequence is CASSEWRGRETQYF. CDR3 nucleotide sequence: TGTGCCAGCAGTGAATGGCGGGGTCGGGAGACCCAGTACTTC. Full variable domain (rest looked up from reference TRBV25-1 and TRBJ2-5): EADIYQTPRYLVIGTGKKITLECSQTMGHDKMYWYQQDPGMELHLIHYSYGVNSTEKGDLSSESTVSRIRTEHFPLTLESARPSHTSQYLCASSEWRGRETQYFGPGTRLLVL.

This chain links TRBV6-6 with TRBJ2-1; TRBD2 aligns across 11 bases. This CDR3 contains 17 residues. V dropped 2 bases and J dropped 8; count of bases not matched to a gene: 11. Germline V gene sequence: CDR1 MNHNY, CDR2 SVGAGI (reference sequence). CDR3 sequence (DNA): TGTGCCAGCAGTTACAAGGGACTAGCGGTAGGCGTTGATGAGCAGTTCTTC. It codes for CASSYKGLAVGVDEQFF.

This clonotype was picked up a small number of times. V usage is TRBV7-2 and J usage is TRBJ2-7, with D unresolved. The J call may be mistaken, given a closer DNA end match to TRBJ2-5. CDR3 length: 14 amino acids. Looked up from germline, CDR1 is SGHTA and CDR2 is FQGNSA. The CDR3 sequence is CASSLGPVGETQYF. Written as DNA, the CDR3 is TGTGCCAGCAGCTTAGGCCCGGTTGGGGAGACCCAGTACTTC.

The gene calls are TRBV7-8 and TRBJ1-1; 8 bases line up with TRBD1. CDR1 and CDR2 (germline): SGHVS, FQNEAQ. Losses at the gene ends were 7 bases for V and 5 bases for J; bases not matched to a gene: 18. The CDR3 loop spans 17 amino acids. CDR3 nucleotides: TGTGCCAGCAAAAAGAGGTGGACAGGGTTAGAGGATACTGAAGCTTTCTTT. This translates into CASKKRWTGLEDTEAFF. Full variable domain (rest looked up from reference TRBV7-8 and TRBJ1-1): GAGVSQSPRYKVAKRGQDVALRCDPISGHVSLFWYQQALGQGPEFLTYFQNEAQLDKSGLPSDRFFAERPEGSVSTLKIQRTQQEDSAVYLCASKKRWTGLEDTEAFFGQGTRLTVV.

J is TRBJ2-1 and V is TRBV12-3 or TRBV12-4, with D maybe TRBD2 (6 bases). V lost 8 bases, J lost 0 bases, and 11 bases lay in between. The CDR3 runs to 14 residues. The CDR3 nucleotides read TGTGCCAGCGCCCACGGGAGCTCCTACAATGAGCAGTTCTTC. Protein: CASAHGSSYNEQFF.

The chain employs TRBV11-2 and TRBJ2-3; TRBD2 matches 8 bases. V gave up 0 bases and J gave up 3 bases; unmatched junction bases: 2. The CDR3 sequence is 15 residues long. Germline-derived CDR1 and CDR2 are SGHAT and FQNNGV. The CDR3 protein is CASSLDGRGTDTQYF. CDR3 DNA: TGTGCCAGCAGCTTAGACGGGAGGGGGACAGATACGCAGTATTTT.

A few counts support this clonotype. The V call is TRBV7-3, the J call TRBJ1-1; tentatively, D is TRBD1 (5 bases). The germline V gene encodes CDR1 SGHTA and CDR2 FQGTGA. This CDR3 contains 13 residues. With 3 bases removed from V and 5 bases from J, the gap between germline ends came to 10 bases. CDR3 sequence: CASSFGGGTEAFF. The CDR3, as DNA: TGTGCCAGCAGCTTTGGGGGGGGGACTGAAGCTTTCTTT.

The chain recombines TRBV7-3 with TRBJ2-5, with 7 bases identical to TRBD1. J gave up 4 bases and V 6 bases, and 14 bases lay outside the gene matches. Germline-derived CDR1 and CDR2 are SGHTA and FQGTGA. The CDR3 has 16 amino acids. The CDR3 DNA follows: TGTGCCAGCAGGGCTGAAGGGGGCTCCAGAGGAGAGACCCAGTACTTC. Protein product: CASRAEGGSRGETQYF.